The rows below give T cell receptor beta chains drawn from one sample of a study. MiXCR, run by TCRdb on the 5' RACE reads, gives a single entry per CDR3 protein. The data show just over 60,000 distinct CDR3 sequences, approximately 29% seen once. The source material was tumor-infiltrating naive CD4+ T cells sorted from the breast tumor. The receptors come from a female donor with breast cancer. CDR3s leave out the opening cysteine and the closing phenylalanine or tryptophan. Each record gives: CDR3 length, V gene, J gene, D gene, CDR3 protein. D genes are given only for firm matches.

11	TRBV6-6	TRBJ2-7	NA	ASSVGRSYEQY
12	TRBV5-1	TRBJ2-7	TRBD1	ASSLGQGKSEQY
11	TRBV27	TRBJ2-1	NA	ASSSLVNNEQF
12	TRBV25-1	TRBJ2-3	TRBD2	ASSEYGGADTQY
17	TRBV5-1	TRBJ1-3	NA	ASSLQTPGRTPSGNTIY
14	TRBV12-3/TRBV12-4	TRBJ2-3	TRBD2	ASSRLSGRAGDTQY
12	TRBV6-6	TRBJ1-2	NA	ASSYSRGNYGCT
13	TRBV4-1	TRBJ2-1	TRBD1	ASSQERGTGDEQF
10	TRBV7-2	TRBJ1-3	NA	ASTNSGNTIY
9	TRBV6-1	TRBJ2-7	NA	ASTEMYEQY
12	TRBV20-1	TRBJ2-5	NA	SARPVGTQETQY
13	TRBV20-1	TRBJ1-2	TRBD1	SAPEVGNRGTGYT
13	TRBV6-5	TRBJ1-2	TRBD1	ASSYSETGGSGYT
13	TRBV2	TRBJ1-3	TRBD1	ASSEQGFPGNTIY
15	TRBV6-2/TRBV6-3	TRBJ2-5	NA	ASSYISGKGGQETQY
13	TRBV5-1	TRBJ2-3	NA	ASSPIQGDTDTQY
11	TRBV20-1	TRBJ2-1	TRBD2	SAEGTSAWEQF
15	TRBV5-1	TRBJ2-2	TRBD2	ASSSYTSGINTGELF
12	TRBV7-7	TRBJ2-5	TRBD1	ASSNTGGEETQY
15	TRBV5-1	TRBJ1-3	TRBD1	ASSLAPGQGNGNTIY
13	TRBV4-1	TRBJ2-7	NA	ASSQDRQGKYEQY
10	TRBV6-5	TRBJ1-1	TRBD1	ASKRQGTEAF
13	TRBV7-2	TRBJ2-5	NA	ASNRPRTGKETQY
12	TRBV6-2/TRBV6-3	TRBJ1-1	NA	ASSKRARNTEAF
11	TRBV4-1	TRBJ1-3	NA	ASSPGTLVTIY
17	TRBV4-2	TRBJ2-2	TRBD2	VSSQAPGLAGGGTGELF
11	TRBV20-1	TRBJ2-3	NA	SASQPSTDTQY
10	TRBV27	TRBJ2-7	NA	ASSRWGYEQY
12	TRBV7-9	TRBJ2-3	NA	ASSLDRTADTQY
14	TRBV7-2	TRBJ1-2	NA	ASSLHIGGSNYSYT
13	TRBV20-1	TRBJ1-6	NA	SAREIQGPRSPLH
13	TRBV20-1	TRBJ2-1	NA	SATLGWRGINEQF
10	TRBV12-3/TRBV12-4	TRBJ1-1	NA	ASGGTPGLAF
13	TRBV7-2	TRBJ2-2	TRBD1	ARGDRDANTGELF
13	TRBV11-1	TRBJ1-1	NA	ASSPPGALGTEAF
12	TRBV11-3	TRBJ2-5	NA	ASSLGGGQETQY
14	TRBV18	TRBJ2-7	NA	ASSPGGGAKTYEQY
11	TRBV5-1	TRBJ1-2	NA	ASSLESSYGYT
13	TRBV20-1	TRBJ1-1	TRBD1	STRDPDRGNTEAF
15	TRBV5-1	TRBJ1-1	TRBD1	ASSSYRGLGVNTEAF
12	TRBV30	TRBJ2-1	TRBD2	AWSVTSGTNEQF
13	TRBV4-1	TRBJ2-7	TRBD2	ASSQLLAGVYEQH
13	TRBV3-1	TRBJ1-2	TRBD1	ASSHGDRVSYGYT
13	TRBV18	TRBJ1-1	TRBD1	ASSAAQGAGTEAF
13	TRBV4-1	TRBJ1-3	NA	ASSPTQGPGNTIY
13	TRBV5-1	TRBJ2-1	TRBD2	ASSAGGTNGNEQF
13	TRBV29-1	TRBJ2-1	NA	SVVGGSLSYNEQF
13	TRBV3-1	TRBJ1-2	TRBD1	ASSPRGRGPYGYT
17	TRBV7-9	TRBJ2-1	TRBD1	ASSPRGGQGWWSGNEQF
12	TRBV7-9	TRBJ1-1	NA	ASSPRAGNTEAF
16	TRBV9	TRBJ2-3	TRBD2	ASSALPLTSGRTDTQY
13	TRBV20-1	TRBJ2-1	NA	SARILMARRDEQF
11	TRBV29-1	TRBJ1-4	NA	SVSQGRYEKLF
11	TRBV6-5	TRBJ2-1	TRBD1	ASSTGQGTEQF
16	TRBV11-3	TRBJ2-1	NA	ASSQTRFGSRSYNEQF
14	TRBV7-2	TRBJ2-7	TRBD1	ASRQSRGQGGGEQY
11	TRBV7-2	TRBJ2-1	NA	ASSLNGGTWLF
13	TRBV12-3/TRBV12-4	TRBJ2-1	NA	ASSLGPQVLNEQF
12	TRBV9	TRBJ2-2	NA	ASSPIPGTGELF